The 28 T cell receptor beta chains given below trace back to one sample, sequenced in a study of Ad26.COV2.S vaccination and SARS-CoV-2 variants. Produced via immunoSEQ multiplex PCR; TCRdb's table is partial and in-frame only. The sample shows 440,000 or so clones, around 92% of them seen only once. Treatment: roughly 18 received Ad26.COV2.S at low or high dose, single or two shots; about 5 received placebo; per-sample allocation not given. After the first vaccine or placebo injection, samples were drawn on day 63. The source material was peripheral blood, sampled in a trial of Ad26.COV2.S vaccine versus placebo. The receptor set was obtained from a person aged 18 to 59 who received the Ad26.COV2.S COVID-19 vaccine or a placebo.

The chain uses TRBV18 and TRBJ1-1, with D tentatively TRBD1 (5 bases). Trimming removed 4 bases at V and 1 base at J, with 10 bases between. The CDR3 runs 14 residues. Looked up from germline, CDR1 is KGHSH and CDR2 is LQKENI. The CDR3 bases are TGTGCCAGCTCACGGCAGGGAGAGAACACTGAAGCTTTCTTT. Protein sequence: CASSRQGENTEAFF.

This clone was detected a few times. CDR3 DNA sequence: TGTGCCAGCAGCTCGCCGGGCTTCAGTGGTTCGCCCCTCCACTTT. Translated: CASSSPGFSGSPLHF. The rearrangement joins TRBV5-4 to TRBJ1-6; D is unresolved. V was clipped by 3 bases and J by 13 bases, with 20 bases between them. Germline CDR1 reads SGHNT; CDR2 reads YYREEE (reference sequence). The CDR3 consists of 15 residues.

This chain's CDR3 is CASTSGTFEKLFF. CDR3 sequence (DNA): TGTGCCAGCACCTCCGGGACATTTGAAAAACTGTTTTTT. V and J are TRBV25-1 and TRBJ1-4, with D maybe TRBD1 (6 bases). The V end was cut by 7 bases, the J end by 7 bases, with 13 bases between. The CDR3 is 13 residues long. Germline V gives CDR1 MGHDK, CDR2 SYGVNS.

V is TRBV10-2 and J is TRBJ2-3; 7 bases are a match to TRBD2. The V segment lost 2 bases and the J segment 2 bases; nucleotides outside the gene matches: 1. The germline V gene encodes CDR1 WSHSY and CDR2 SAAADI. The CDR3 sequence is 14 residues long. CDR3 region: CASSEGLVTDTQYF. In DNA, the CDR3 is TGCGCCAGCAGTGAGGGACTAGTCACAGATACGCAGTATTTT.

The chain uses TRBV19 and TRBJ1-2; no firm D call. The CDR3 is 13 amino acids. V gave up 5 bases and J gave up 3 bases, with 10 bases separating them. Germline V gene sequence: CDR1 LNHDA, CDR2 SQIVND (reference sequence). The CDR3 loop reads CASSPGIHYGYTF. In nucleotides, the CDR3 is TGTGCCAGTAGTCCGGGTATTCACTATGGCTACACCTTC.

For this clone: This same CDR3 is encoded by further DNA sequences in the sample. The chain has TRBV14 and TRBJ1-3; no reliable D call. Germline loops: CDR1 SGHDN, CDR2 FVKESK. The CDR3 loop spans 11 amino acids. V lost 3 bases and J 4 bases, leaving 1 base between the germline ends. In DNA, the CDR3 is TGTGCCAGCAGCCAGGGAAACACCATATATTTT. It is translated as CASSQGNTIYF.

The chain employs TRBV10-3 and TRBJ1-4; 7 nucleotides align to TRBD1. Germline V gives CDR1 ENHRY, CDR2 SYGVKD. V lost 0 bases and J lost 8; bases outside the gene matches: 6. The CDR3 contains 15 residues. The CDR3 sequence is CAISESDRAGEKLFF. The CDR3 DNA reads TGTGCCATCAGTGAGTCCGACAGGGCGGGGGAAAAACTGTTTTTT.

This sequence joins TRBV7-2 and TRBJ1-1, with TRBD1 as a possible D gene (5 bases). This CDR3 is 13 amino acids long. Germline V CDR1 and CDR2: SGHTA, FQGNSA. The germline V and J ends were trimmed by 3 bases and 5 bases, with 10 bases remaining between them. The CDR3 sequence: CASSLGGITEAFF. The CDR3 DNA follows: TGTGCCAGCAGCTTGGGGGGGATTACTGAAGCTTTCTTT.

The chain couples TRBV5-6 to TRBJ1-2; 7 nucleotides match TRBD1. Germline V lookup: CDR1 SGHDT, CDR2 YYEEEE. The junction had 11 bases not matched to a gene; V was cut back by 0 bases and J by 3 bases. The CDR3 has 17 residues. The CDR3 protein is CASSLVPRQGIYYGYTF. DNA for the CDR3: TGTGCCAGCAGCTTGGTACCCAGACAGGGTATCTACTATGGCTACACCTTC.

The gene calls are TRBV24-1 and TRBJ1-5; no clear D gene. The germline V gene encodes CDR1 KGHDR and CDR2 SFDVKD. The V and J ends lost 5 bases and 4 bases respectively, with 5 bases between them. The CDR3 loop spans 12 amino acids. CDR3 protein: CATSAVNQPQHF. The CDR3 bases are TGTGCCACCAGTGCCGTTAATCAGCCCCAGCATTTT.

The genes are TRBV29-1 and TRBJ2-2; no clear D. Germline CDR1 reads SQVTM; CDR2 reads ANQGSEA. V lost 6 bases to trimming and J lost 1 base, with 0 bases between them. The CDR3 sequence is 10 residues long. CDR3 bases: TGCAGCGTGAACACCGGGGAGCTGTTTTTT. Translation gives CSVNTGELFF.

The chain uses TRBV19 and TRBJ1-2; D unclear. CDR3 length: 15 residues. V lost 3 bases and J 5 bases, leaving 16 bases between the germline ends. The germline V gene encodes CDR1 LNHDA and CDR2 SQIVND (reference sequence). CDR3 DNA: TGTGCCAGTAGTATCCGGACGGAATCCCGATATGGCTACACCTTC. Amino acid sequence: CASSIRTESRYGYTF.

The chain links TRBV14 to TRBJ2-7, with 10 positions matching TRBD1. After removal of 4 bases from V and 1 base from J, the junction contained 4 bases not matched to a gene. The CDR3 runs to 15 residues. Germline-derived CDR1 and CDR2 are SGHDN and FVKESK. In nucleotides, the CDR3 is TGTGCCAGCAGCCGATTGGACAGGGGGTCCTACGAGCAGTACTTC. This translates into CASSRLDRGSYEQYF.

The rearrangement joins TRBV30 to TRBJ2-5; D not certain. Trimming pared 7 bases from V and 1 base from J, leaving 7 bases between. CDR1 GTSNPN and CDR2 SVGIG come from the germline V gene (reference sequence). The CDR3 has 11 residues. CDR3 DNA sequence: TGTGCCTCTGGGTCCCAAGAGACCCAGTACTTC. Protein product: CASGSQETQYF.

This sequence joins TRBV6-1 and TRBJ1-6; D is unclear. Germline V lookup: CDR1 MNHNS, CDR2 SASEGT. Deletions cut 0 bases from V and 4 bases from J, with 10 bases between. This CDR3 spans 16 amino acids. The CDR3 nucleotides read TGTGCCAGCAGTGAAGCTAGGGCAGTTTATAATTCACCCCTCCACTTT. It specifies CASSEARAVYNSPLHF.

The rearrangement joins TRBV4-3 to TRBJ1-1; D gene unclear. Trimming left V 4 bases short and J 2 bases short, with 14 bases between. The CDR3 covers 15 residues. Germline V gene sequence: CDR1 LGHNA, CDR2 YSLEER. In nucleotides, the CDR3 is TGCGCCAGCAGCCTCCGACGGTCGGGCAACACTGAAGCTTTCTTT. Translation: CASSLRRSGNTEAFF.

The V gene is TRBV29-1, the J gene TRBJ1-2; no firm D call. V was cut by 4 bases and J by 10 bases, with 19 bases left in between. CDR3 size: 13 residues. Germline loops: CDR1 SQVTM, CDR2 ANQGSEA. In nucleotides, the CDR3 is TGCAGCGTTGGAACCGCCGGGCCACCTTACTACACCTTC. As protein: CSVGTAGPPYYTF. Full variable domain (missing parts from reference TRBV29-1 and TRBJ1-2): SAVISQKPSRDICQRGTSLTIQCQVDSQVTMMFWYRQQPGQSLTLIATANQGSEATYESGFVIDKFPISRPNLTFSTLTVSNMSPEDSSIYLCSVGTAGPPYYTFGSGTRLTVV.

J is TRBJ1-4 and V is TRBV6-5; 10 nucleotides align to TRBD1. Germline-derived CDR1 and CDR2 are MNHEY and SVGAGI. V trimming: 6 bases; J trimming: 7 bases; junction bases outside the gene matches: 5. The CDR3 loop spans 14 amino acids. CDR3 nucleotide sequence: TGTGCCAGCAGGAGACAGGGGGCGAGTGAAAAACTGTTTTTT. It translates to CASRRQGASEKLFF.

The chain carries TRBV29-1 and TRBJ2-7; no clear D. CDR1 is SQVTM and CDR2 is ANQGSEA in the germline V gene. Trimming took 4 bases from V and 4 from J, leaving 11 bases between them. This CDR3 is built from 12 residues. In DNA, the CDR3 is TGCAGCGTTGTAACTACCGCGTACGAGCAGTACTTC. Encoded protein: CSVVTTAYEQYF.

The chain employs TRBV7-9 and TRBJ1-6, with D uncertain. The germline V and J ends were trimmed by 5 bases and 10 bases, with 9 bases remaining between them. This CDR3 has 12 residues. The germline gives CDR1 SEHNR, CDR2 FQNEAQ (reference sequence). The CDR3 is CASSRLESPLHF. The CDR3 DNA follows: TGTGCCAGCAGCCGACTGGAATCACCCCTCCACTTT.

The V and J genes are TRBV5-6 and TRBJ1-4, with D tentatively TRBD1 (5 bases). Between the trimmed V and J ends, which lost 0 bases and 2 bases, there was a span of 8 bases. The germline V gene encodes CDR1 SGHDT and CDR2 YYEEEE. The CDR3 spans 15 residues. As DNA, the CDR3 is TGTGCCAGCAGCTTGGTGGGGGACACTAATGAAAAACTGTTTTTT. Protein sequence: CASSLVGDTNEKLFF.

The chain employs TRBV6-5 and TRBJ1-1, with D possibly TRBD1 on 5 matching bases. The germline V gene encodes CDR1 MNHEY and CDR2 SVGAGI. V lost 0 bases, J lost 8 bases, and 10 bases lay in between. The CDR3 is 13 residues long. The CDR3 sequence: CASSYSLTAEAFF. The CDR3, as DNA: TGTGCCAGCAGTTACTCCCTGACAGCCGAAGCTTTCTTT.

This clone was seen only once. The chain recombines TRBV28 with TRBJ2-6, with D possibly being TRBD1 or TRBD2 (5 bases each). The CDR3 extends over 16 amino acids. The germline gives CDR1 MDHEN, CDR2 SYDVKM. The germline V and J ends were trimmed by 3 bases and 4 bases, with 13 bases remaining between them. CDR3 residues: CASSFGTRAGANVLTF. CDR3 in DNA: TGTGCCAGCAGTTTCGGGACGCGTGCCGGGGCCAACGTCCTGACTTTC.

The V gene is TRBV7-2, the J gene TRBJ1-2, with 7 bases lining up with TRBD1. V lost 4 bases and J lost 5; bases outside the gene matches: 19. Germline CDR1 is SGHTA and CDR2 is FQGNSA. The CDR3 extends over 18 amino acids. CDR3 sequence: CASSSELPDRQARYGYTF. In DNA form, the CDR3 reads TGTGCCAGCAGCTCCGAACTTCCGGACAGGCAAGCTAGATATGGCTACACCTTC. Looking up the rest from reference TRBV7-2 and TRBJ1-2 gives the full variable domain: GAGVSQSPSNKVTEKGKDVELRCDPISGHTALYWYRQSLGQGLEFLIYFQGNSAPDKSGLPSDRFSAERTGGSVSTLTIQRTQQEDSAVYLCASSSELPDRQARYGYTFGSGTRLTVV.

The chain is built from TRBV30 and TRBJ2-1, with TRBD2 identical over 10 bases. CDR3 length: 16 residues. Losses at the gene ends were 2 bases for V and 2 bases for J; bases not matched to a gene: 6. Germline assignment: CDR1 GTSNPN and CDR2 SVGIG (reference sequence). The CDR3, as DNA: TGTGCCTGGAGTCTCAATCTAGCGGGGGCCTACAATGAGCAGTTCTTC. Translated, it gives CAWSLNLAGAYNEQFF.

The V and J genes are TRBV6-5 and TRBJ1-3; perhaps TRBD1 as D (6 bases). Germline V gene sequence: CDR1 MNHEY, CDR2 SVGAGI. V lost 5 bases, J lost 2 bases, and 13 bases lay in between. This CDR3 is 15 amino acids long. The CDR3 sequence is CASSRSGGAGNTIYF. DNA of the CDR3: TGTGCCAGCAGTCGCAGCGGGGGCGCTGGAAACACCATATATTTT.

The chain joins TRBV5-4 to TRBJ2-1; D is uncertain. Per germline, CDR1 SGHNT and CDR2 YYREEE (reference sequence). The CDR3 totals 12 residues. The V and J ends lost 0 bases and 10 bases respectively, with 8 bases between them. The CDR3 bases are TGTGCCAGCAGCTTGGCGGCCGGGGAGCAGTTCTTC. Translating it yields CASSLAAGEQFF.

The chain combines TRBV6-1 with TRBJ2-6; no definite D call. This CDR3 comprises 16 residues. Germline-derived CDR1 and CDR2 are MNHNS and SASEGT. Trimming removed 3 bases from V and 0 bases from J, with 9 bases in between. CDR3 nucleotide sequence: TGTGCCAGCAGTGACAGGCCCCTCTCTGGGGCCAACGTCCTGACTTTC. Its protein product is CASSDRPLSGANVLTF.